Shown below are 24 T cell receptor beta chains from a single sample sequenced in a study of Ad26.COV2.S vaccination and SARS-CoV-2 variants. Indicated treatment: 19 received Ad26.COV2.S at low or high dose, single or two shots; 5 received placebo; per-sample allocation not given. Day 63 after the first vaccine or placebo injection was the time point for sampling. Method: immunoSEQ multiplex PCR; TCRdb's copy keeps in-frame clones and lacks some. The sample yields about 380,000 clones, roughly 85% seen once. The source material was peripheral blood, sampled in a trial of Ad26.COV2.S vaccine versus placebo. Receptor source: a person aged 18-65 years who received the Ad26.COV2.S COVID-19 vaccine or a placebo.

Points on this clone: A read error may produce the germline difference seen at one junction end. The chain has TRBV5-1 and TRBJ1-5, with D maybe TRBD1 (5 bases). This CDR3 contains 13 residues. Germline V CDR1 and CDR2: SGHRS, YFSETQ. The CDR3 is CANSPGGNQPQHF. The CDR3 coding sequence is TGCGCCAACAGCCCGGGGGGCAATCAGCCCCAGCATTTT.

The sample holds one count of this clone. The chain recombines TRBV24-1 with TRBJ2-2; D may be TRBD1 (5 bases). Trimming took off 5 bases at V and 7 bases at J, with 16 bases between the two ends. This CDR3 is 15 amino acids long. Germline CDR1 and CDR2: KGHDR and SFDVKD. CDR3 loop: CATSARSGLVGELFF. The CDR3 region has the DNA TGTGCCACCAGTGCCAGGTCAGGGTTGGTCGGGGAGCTGTTTTTT.

V usage is TRBV3-1 (or the pseudogene TRBV3-2) and J usage is TRBJ2-1, with unresolved D. V lost 0 bases and J 6 bases, leaving 9 bases between the germline ends. Germline V gene sequence: CDR1 LGHDT, CDR2 YNNKEL (reference sequence). The CDR3 covers 14 residues. CDR3 in amino acids: CASSQDMALNEQFF. The CDR3 DNA is TGTGCCAGCAGCCAAGATATGGCCCTCAATGAGCAGTTCTTC.

This clone was counted once. V usage is TRBV6-6 and J usage is TRBJ2-2; tentatively, D is TRBD2 (6 bases). The CDR3 has 13 amino acids. Per germline, CDR1 MNHNY and CDR2 SVGAGI (reference sequence). CDR3 in DNA: TGTGCTTACGGCGGGAAACTCGCCGGGGAGCTGTTTTTT. Translated, it gives CAYGGKLAGELFF.

The gene calls are TRBV4-1 and TRBJ1-3; D is unresolved. CDR1 is MGHRA, CDR2 YSYEKL, per germline. V was trimmed by 1 base and J by 2 bases, leaving 9 bases between them. This CDR3 has 15 residues. The CDR3 sequence: CASSQVVRTGNTIYF. Here the CDR3 DNA reads TGCGCCAGCAGCCAAGTAGTCAGGACTGGAAACACCATATATTTT.

The chain recombines TRBV7-2 with TRBJ2-7; no firm D call. Trimming stripped 5 bases from V and 7 bases from J, with 12 bases between. Germline CDR1 reads SGHTA; CDR2 reads FQGNSA. CDR3 length: 12 residues. CDR3 protein: CASSLHTREQYF. CDR3 nucleotides: TGTGCCAGCAGCCTACATACAAGGGAGCAGTACTTC.

The chain employs TRBV6-6 and TRBJ1-1; TRBD1 aligns across 7 bases. The junction had 10 bases not matched to a gene; V was cut back by 2 bases and J by 7 bases. The germline V gene has CDR1 MNHNY and CDR2 SVGAGI (reference sequence). The CDR3 runs 15 residues. Here the CDR3 reads CASSYTEINRGEAFF. The DNA for the CDR3 is TGTGCCAGCAGTTACACAGAAATCAACAGGGGTGAAGCTTTCTTT.

The genes are TRBV6-5 and TRBJ2-2; 8 positions agree with TRBD1. CDR1 MNHEY and CDR2 SVGAGI come from the germline V gene. V lost 2 bases, J lost 5 bases, and 4 bases stayed unmatched. This CDR3 region has 15 residues. CDR3 amino acids: CASSYQGALTGELFF. Written as DNA, the CDR3 is TGTGCCAGCAGTTACCAGGGGGCACTAACCGGGGAGCTGTTTTTT.

This clone came up once. V gene TRBV12-3 or TRBV12-4 combines with J gene TRBJ2-7; tentative D call: TRBD1 (6 bases). Between the trimmed V and J ends, which lost 7 bases and 9 bases, there was a span of 19 bases. CDR3 length: 13 residues. This CDR3 reads CASTPSWGPGQYF. The CDR3 DNA reads as TGTGCCAGCACCCCATCCTGGGGGCCCGGGCAGTACTTC.

The chain is built from TRBV19 and TRBJ2-7, with D unresolved. The germline V gene has CDR1 LNHDA and CDR2 SQIVND (reference sequence). The CDR3 is 8 residues long. The CDR3 protein is CATHEQYF. The CDR3 nucleotides read TGTGCAACCCACGAGCAGTACTTC.

This clone was counted ten times or more. The V call is TRBV11-3, the J call TRBJ2-1; 8 bases align to TRBD2. In germline, CDR1 is SGHNT, CDR2 YENEEA. The V segment lost 5 bases and the J segment 7 bases; nucleotides outside the gene matches: 10. This CDR3 region has 15 residues. In nucleotides, the CDR3 is TGTGCCAGCAGCCCCACGGGCGGGGGGCTGAATGAGCAGTTCTTC. It translates to CASSPTGGGLNEQFF.

The V and J genes are TRBV4-2 and TRBJ2-5; TRBD1 is a possible D gene (5 bases). Trimming cost V 3 bases and J 1 base, with 12 bases left between them. Germline CDR1 reads LGHNA; CDR2 reads YNFKEQ. CDR3 length equals 15 residues. This CDR3 is CASSHSPGAQETQYF. The CDR3 bases are TGTGCCAGCAGCCACTCCCCTGGGGCCCAAGAGACCCAGTACTTC.

The gene calls are TRBV6-4 and TRBJ2-3; perhaps D is TRBD1 or TRBD2 (6 bases each). The CDR3 is 15 residues long. V gave up 8 bases and J gave up 2 bases, with 17 bases separating them. Per germline, CDR1 MRHNA and CDR2 SNTAGT. The CDR3 nucleotides are TGTGCCAGCGGGGGGCCCGGGGGCATCACAGATACGCAGTATTTT. Its protein product is CASGGPGGITDTQYF.

The chain employs TRBV6-5 and TRBJ1-1; D unclear. Deletions cut 4 bases from V and 6 bases from J, with 15 bases between. CDR1 and CDR2 from the germline V gene are MNHEY and SVGAGI. This CDR3 is 14 amino acids long. DNA of the CDR3: TGTGCCAGCAGTTTGGCAGGAACTGGGGCTGAAGCTTTCTTT. Its translation is CASSLAGTGAEAFF.

J is TRBJ2-7 and V is TRBV12-5; TRBD1 aligns across 11 bases. This CDR3 region has 16 residues. Germline V gives CDR1 LGHNT, CDR2 FRNRAP. V trimming: 0 bases; J trimming: 5 bases; junction bases outside the gene matches: 6. CDR3 residues: CASGLVRGQGAHEQYF. Written as DNA, the CDR3 is TGTGCTAGTGGTTTGGTACGCGGACAGGGGGCCCACGAGCAGTACTTC.

J is TRBJ2-5 and V is TRBV5-6, with 8 bases that match TRBD2. This CDR3 is 14 amino acids long. J gave up 4 bases and V 4 bases, and 6 bases lay outside the gene matches. Germline CDR1 SGHDT, CDR2 YYEEEE. The DNA for the CDR3 is TGTGCCAGCAGCGCCGTACGGGGGGGAGAGACCCAGTACTTC. It is translated as CASSAVRGGETQYF.

V and J are TRBV4-2 and TRBJ1-1, with 9 bases lining up with TRBD1. J lost 4 bases, V lost 2 bases, and 2 bases had no gene match. The CDR3 sequence is 14 residues long. Germline V gives CDR1 LGHNA, CDR2 YNFKEQ. CDR3 coding DNA: TGTGCCAGCAGCCAATACAGGGGGCTCACTGAAGCTTTCTTT. Encoded protein: CASSQYRGLTEAFF.

In nucleotides, the CDR3 is TGCGCCAGCAGCCCCACCACCACAGAGAACACTGAAGCTTTCTTT. It specifies CASSPTTTENTEAFF. V and J are TRBV5-1 and TRBJ1-1, with D hard to call. The CDR3 has 15 residues. Deletions cut 4 bases from V and 1 base from J, with 14 bases between. Germline V gene lookup returns CDR1 SGHRS and CDR2 YFSETQ. The whole variable domain, remainder taken from reference TRBV5-1 and TRBJ1-1, is KAGVTQTPRYLIKTRGQQVTLSCSPISGHRSVSWYQQTPGQGLQFLFEYFSETQRNKGNFPGRFSGRQFSNSRSEMNVSTLELGDSALYLCASSPTTTENTEAFFGQGTRLTVV.

J is TRBJ1-1 and V is TRBV4-3; D uncertain. There are 15 residues in the CDR3. V was clipped by 1 base and J by 1 base, with 10 bases between them. Germline V gives CDR1 LGHNA, CDR2 YSLEER. CDR3 DNA: TGCGCCAGCAGCCAAGGTTTTAGGCCGAACACTGAAGCTTTCTTT. Translated: CASSQGFRPNTEAFF.

This chain links TRBV2 with TRBJ2-5, with D possibly TRBD2 on 5 matching bases. The germline V gene has CDR1 SNHLY and CDR2 FYNNEI. This CDR3 has 13 residues. V lost 3 bases, J lost 3 bases, and 8 bases lay in between. In DNA, the CDR3 is TGTGCCAGCAGTGACGGTAGCGAAGAGACCCAGTACTTC. Amino acids: CASSDGSEETQYF.

Of note for this clone: The same CDR3 can be traced to other DNA sequences in this sample. The rearrangement uses TRBV25-1 and TRBJ2-3; no clear D. The CDR3 spans 12 residues. V was shortened by 4 bases and J by 3 bases, with 5 bases between the two germline ends. CDR1 and CDR2 from the germline V gene are MGHDK and SYGVNS. CDR3 sequence (DNA): TGTGCCAGCAGTGCCCTTACAGATACGCAGTATTTT. Its translation is CASSALTDTQYF.

The CDR3 DNA is TGTGCCAGCAGCGTGACCGGGACAGGGTTAGCCTACGAGCAGTACTTC. This gives the protein CASSVTGTGLAYEQYF. This rearrangement joins TRBV7-2 to TRBJ2-7; TRBD1 aligns across 9 bases. This CDR3 spans 16 amino acids. V shed 5 bases, J shed 2 bases, and the junction held 10 bases outside the gene matches. Germline V gene sequence: CDR1 SGHTA, CDR2 FQGNSA.

This chain connects TRBV27 to TRBJ1-1; D not resolved. Germline assignment: CDR1 MNHEY and CDR2 SMNVEV (reference sequence). V lost 5 bases, J lost 5 bases, and 9 bases lay in between. There are 12 residues in the CDR3. CDR3 nucleotides: TGTGCCAGCAGTAGACGGGGTACTGAAGCTTTCTTT. This translates into CASSRRGTEAFF.

The chain links TRBV4-1 to TRBJ2-2, with 7 positions matching TRBD1. The CDR3 has 16 residues. V dropped 3 bases and J dropped 1; count of bases not matched to a gene: 5. Germline V gene data show CDR1 as MGHRA and CDR2 as YSYEKL. CDR3 amino acids: CASSQLRGRNTGELFF. The CDR3 DNA sequence: TGCGCCAGCAGCCAGCTCAGGGGGAGGAACACCGGGGAGCTGTTTTTT.